This record covers a single T cell receptor (beta chain). The data originate from a study of blood T cell repertoires in COVID-19. Study in general: Italy, Spain and the United States were the sources of the convalescent and acute COVID-19 samples. T cells, B-cell-depleted T cells, or PBMCs provided the cDNA or gDNA that served as material.

In the source study's methods: Counts of nucleated cells, estimated from reference gene primer amplification, were obtained. Sequenced by immunoSEQ multiplex PCR; TCRdb stores in-frame clones only, minus some. V and J calls and clone size are as listed in that table; D and trimming were resolved from the DNA. Here the sample spans 55,000 to 80,000 clones, about 91% being singletons. The CDR3 is 14 residues long. CDR1 is SGHTS, CDR2 YDEGEE, per germline. Trimming left V 0 bases short and J 3 bases short, with 9 bases between. The J gene is TRBJ1-2, the V gene TRBV5-8, with D maybe TRBD1 (6 bases). This TCR was recovered from a man aged 45-65 years with active COVID-19. The sequenced sample consisted of peripheral blood. The CDR3 DNA reads TGTGCCAGCAGCTTGGCCCCAGGGGACTATGGCTACACCTTC. The encoded protein is CASSLAPGDYGYTF.